The rows below give T cell receptor beta chains drawn from one sample of a study of Ad26.COV2.S vaccination and SARS-CoV-2 variants. Sequenced by immunoSEQ multiplex PCR; TCRdb stores in-frame clones only, minus some. The table lists a few hundred thousand clones, approximately 90% of them singletons. The sample consisted of peripheral blood, taken in a trial of Ad26.COV2.S vaccine versus placebo. The origin of the receptors is a person between 18 and 65 years old who received the Ad26.COV2.S COVID-19 vaccine or a placebo. The CDR3 runs from the conserved cysteine through the conserved F or W. The order of the fields is clone size, V gene, J gene, D gene, CDR3 DNA, CDR3 protein. The D gene is left open where the match is weak. A clone size is listed for some rows: how often the clone was seen (once, few, many), or a class if it is expanded.

-	TRBV20-1	TRBJ2-7	-	TGCAGTGCTAGTGGGGGGACCTACGAGCAGTACTTC	CSASGGTYEQYF
-	TRBV7-2	TRBJ2-2	-	TGTGCCAGCAGCCAGGCCCTGGGTCACGGGGAGCTGTTTTTT	CASSQALGHGELFF
-	TRBV19	TRBJ2-3	-	TGTGCCACCGGGTTGTCTAGCACAGATACGCAGTATTTT	CATGLSSTDTQYF
-	TRBV6-5	TRBJ1-3	-	TGTGCCAGCACAGACTACAGCTCTGGAAACACCATATATTTT	CASTDYSSGNTIYF
-	TRBV5-1	TRBJ2-5	TRBD1	TGCGCCAGCAGCACTTCGACAGGGGGCGGGGAGACCCAGTACTTC	CASSTSTGGGETQYF
-	TRBV30	TRBJ2-2	-	TGTGCCTGGAGTGTACAGGCGGGATGGCGGACCGGGGAGCTGTTTTTT	CAWSVQAGWRTGELFF
-	TRBV9	TRBJ2-1	-	TGTGCCAGCAGCGTAGGCAGGAGACCCTCCAATGAGCAGTTCTTC	CASSVGRRPSNEQFF
-	TRBV11-2	TRBJ2-2	-	TGTGCCAGCAGCTTATCCTCGGGACTTACGAACACCGGGGAGCTGTTTTTT	CASSLSSGLTNTGELFF
-	TRBV6-2/TRBV6-3	TRBJ1-1	TRBD1	TGTGCCAGCAGTGATACCGGGACAGGGAAGACTGAAGCTTTCTTT	CASSDTGTGKTEAFF
-	TRBV3-1/TRBV3-2	TRBJ2-1	-	TGTGCCAGCAGCCAAGTACTACAGCACCACAATGAGCAGTTCTTC	CASSQVLQHHNEQFF
-	TRBV15	TRBJ2-7	-	TGTGCCACCAGCACCTTAAGGGGCGAGCAGTACTTC	CATSTLRGEQYF
-	TRBV19	TRBJ2-7	TRBD1	TGTGCCAGTAGTTTCACAGGGGGCACCACCTACGAGCAGTACTTC	CASSFTGGTTYEQYF
few	TRBV2	TRBJ1-2	-	TGTGCCAGCAGTGTCGACAAGAACTATGGCTACACCTTC	CASSVDKNYGYTF
-	TRBV15	TRBJ2-2	-	TGTGCCACCAGCCAAGATCTCCAGACCGGGGAGCTGTTTTTT	CATSQDLQTGELFF
once	TRBV19	TRBJ1-2	-	TGTGCCAGTAGTCAACATATATTCTCGCAAGAGCATGGCTACACCTTC	CASSQHIFSQEHGYTF
-	TRBV5-1	TRBJ2-2	-	TGCGCCAGCAGCTGGACCGGGATTCCGAACGGGGAGCTGTTTTTT	CASSWTGIPNGELFF
-	TRBV9	TRBJ2-7	-	TGTGCCAGCAGCCGGGGGCAGGGTTACGAGCAGTACTTC	CASSRGQGYEQYF
-	TRBV19	TRBJ2-1	TRBD2	TGTGCCAGTAGTTTGCTAGCGGTCGCGACATCGGACAATGAGCAGTTCTTC	CASSLLAVATSDNEQFF
-	TRBV30	TRBJ2-4	-	TGTGCCTGGGAAGTCGGGACCTCGGTAGGCGAAAACATTCAGTACTTC	CAWEVGTSVGENIQYF
-	TRBV5-5	TRBJ1-1	-	TGTGCCAGCAGCTTGATGGGGGGCGCTTCCCTCCCTGAAGCTTTCTTT	CASSLMGGASLPEAFF
-	TRBV29-1	TRBJ2-7	TRBD1	TGCAGCGTTGAAGAACGAGGGGGCGGCGAGCAGTACTTC	CSVEERGGGEQYF
-	TRBV6-5	TRBJ1-2	-	TGTGCCAGCAGTTACGTCGGGGTTGGCTACACCTTC	CASSYVGVGYTF
-	TRBV3-1/TRBV3-2	TRBJ2-3	TRBD1	TGTGCCAGCAGCCAGTTGTACAGGGGATTAGGCACAGATACGCAGTATTTT	CASSQLYRGLGTDTQYF